These 22 T cell receptor beta chains were sequenced from one sample in a study of early T cells in non-severe SARS-CoV-2 infection. TCRdb called the 5' RACE reads again in MiXCR, with one record for every CDR3 protein. The sample has around 30,000 distinct CDR3 sequences; around 4% are singletons. The sequencing sample was made of whole blood. The receptors come from an adult who was a healthcare worker with PCR-confirmed SARS-CoV-2 infection or an uninfected control (not recorded which).

This clonotype was counted at least ten times. The CDR3 region has the DNA TGTGCCAGTAGTACCACCTGGGACGTGGCCTACAATGAGCAGTTCTTC. As protein: CASSTTWDVAYNEQFF. The V and J genes are TRBV19 and TRBJ2-1; D tentatively fits TRBD1 or TRBD2 (5 bases each). Between the trimmed V and J ends, which lost 4 bases and 2 bases, there was a span of 15 bases. The CDR3 consists of 16 residues. The V gene's germline CDR1 is LNHDA and CDR2 SQIVND (reference sequence).

This clonotype was seen many times. This chain links TRBV20-1 with TRBJ2-2; perhaps TRBD2 as D (5 bases). This CDR3 is 16 amino acids long. V was pared by 0 bases and J by 3 bases, with 14 bases between. Germline V gene lookup returns CDR1 DFQATT and CDR2 SNEGSKA (reference sequence). CDR3 sequence (DNA): TGCAGTGCTAGAGATCGAAGGCTAGCTGACACCGGGGAGCTGTTTTTT. The encoded protein is CSARDRRLADTGELFF.

This clonotype was counted at least ten times. The gene calls are TRBV12-3 or TRBV12-4 and TRBJ2-1; D may be TRBD2 (5 bases). V lost 7 bases, J lost 4 bases, and 14 bases lay in between. The CDR3 loop spans 14 amino acids. Here the CDR3 DNA reads TGTGCCAGCACCGCGGGCGGGCAGTACAATGAGCAGTTCTTC. It specifies CASTAGGQYNEQFF.

This clonotype was counted many times. The chain is built from TRBV28 and TRBJ1-5; D remains unclear. CDR3 length: 15 residues. CDR1 and CDR2 from the germline V gene are MDHEN and SYDVKM. V lost 2 bases, J lost 4 bases, and 12 bases lay in between. The CDR3 is CASSLLLELNQPQHF. CDR3 nucleotides: TGTGCCAGCAGTTTACTACTGGAGTTGAATCAGCCCCAGCATTTT. Combining the CDR3 with reference TRBV28 and TRBJ1-5 gives the whole variable domain DVKVTQSSRYLVKRTGEKVFLECVQDMDHENMFWYRQDPGLGLRLIYFSYDVKMKEKGDIPEGYSVSREKKERFSLILESASTNQTSMYLCASSLLLELNQPQHFGDGTRLSIL.

Points on this clonotype: A much bigger clone sits one base away, suggesting this may be a read error. The chain links TRBV20-1 to TRBJ1-1, with D unclear. Germline lookup yields CDR1 DFQATT and CDR2 SNEGSKA (reference sequence). Trimming took 4 bases from V and 3 from J, leaving 6 bases between them. The CDR3 length is 11 residues. The CDR3 bases are TGCAGTGCTACCCTGGACACTGAAGCTTTCTTT. This gives the protein CSATLDTEAFF.

This clonotype appeared a few times. The chain combines TRBV9 with TRBJ2-1; unclear D gene. The V end lost 3 bases, the J end lost 10 bases, and 14 bases lay between the germline ends. The CDR3 length is 13 residues. From germline, CDR1 is SGDLS and CDR2 YYNGEE. CDR3 bases: TGTGCCAGCAGCGACGCCCGCCTGCGGGAGCAGTTCTTC. Residues: CASSDARLREQFF.

This clonotype was found many times. The chain uses TRBV6-6 and TRBJ2-7, with 9 nucleotides matching TRBD1. V gave up 11 bases and J gave up 6 bases; unmatched junction bases: 8. The germline V gene has CDR1 MNHNY and CDR2 SVGAGI (reference sequence). The CDR3 is 12 amino acids. Here the CDR3 reads CAAGTGNGEQYF. For the CDR3, the DNA is TGTGCCGCCGGGACAGGGAATGGCGAGCAGTACTTC.

Many counts were recorded for this clonotype. The chain joins TRBV4-2 to TRBJ2-2; D is unresolved. Germline CDR1 and CDR2: LGHNA and YNFKEQ. The CDR3 covers 14 residues. The V end was cut by 0 bases, the J end by 5 bases, with 7 bases between. In DNA form, the CDR3 reads TGTGCCAGCAGCCAAGATCGGGTTACCGGGGAGCTGTTTTTT. This sequence encodes CASSQDRVTGELFF.

There are many counts of this clonotype. The chain links TRBV12-3 or TRBV12-4 to TRBJ2-6; no firm D call. The CDR3 runs to 13 residues. Trimming left V 7 bases short and J 1 base short, with 5 bases between. The CDR3 sequence: CASTRSGANVLTF. CDR3 sequence (DNA): TGTGCCAGCACTCGATCTGGGGCCAACGTCCTGACTTTC.

This clonotype was counted only a few times. This chain links TRBV7-6 with TRBJ2-7, with a possible D match to TRBD1 (6 bases). Germline values: CDR1 SGHVS, CDR2 FNYEAQ. Between the trimmed V and J ends, which lost 7 bases and 3 bases, there was a span of 13 bases. CDR3 length: 13 amino acids. CDR3: CASTQGPFYEQYF. CDR3 in DNA: TGTGCCAGCACCCAGGGGCCTTTCTACGAGCAGTACTTC.

This clonotype was picked up a small number of times. The chain recombines TRBV10-3 with TRBJ2-1, with 7 bases matching TRBD2. The CDR3 totals 15 residues. In germline, CDR1 is ENHRY, CDR2 SYGVKD. Trimming cost V 4 bases and J 9 bases; bases outside gene matches: 12. The CDR3: CAISVLAEASGEQFF. In nucleotides, the CDR3 is TGTGCCATCAGTGTCCTAGCGGAAGCCTCTGGTGAGCAGTTCTTC.

This clonotype was detected a few times. The chain recombines TRBV20-1 with TRBJ2-1, with 7 bases fitting TRBD1. V shed 8 bases and J 7 bases; nucleotides not matched to a gene: 14. Germline CDR1 and CDR2: DFQATT and SNEGSKA (reference sequence). The CDR3 extends over 14 amino acids. CDR3 DNA sequence: TGCAGTTACTCCGATAACAGGGGCGGGAATGAGCAGTTCTTC. This sequence encodes CSYSDNRGGNEQFF.

In its sample, this clonotype was seen many times. The rearrangement uses TRBV20-1 and TRBJ1-4; maybe TRBD1 (5 bases). CDR3 size: 12 residues. V lost 7 bases, J lost 2 bases, and 8 bases lay in between. Germline V gene lookup returns CDR1 DFQATT and CDR2 SNEGSKA (reference sequence). DNA for the CDR3: TGCAGTGGGGGGACTACTAATGAAAAACTGTTTTTT. Amino acid sequence: CSGGTTNEKLFF.

This clonotype occurred many times. The rearrangement links TRBV7-2 to TRBJ2-1; the D call may be TRBD1 or TRBD2 (5 bases each). From germline, CDR1 is SGHTA and CDR2 FQGNSA. The CDR3 runs to 15 residues. Trimming shortened V by 5 bases and J by 2 bases, and 13 bases separated the two germline ends. The CDR3 sequence is CASSPGTLTYNEQFF. CDR3 bases: TGTGCCAGCAGCCCCGGGACCCTAACCTACAATGAGCAGTTCTTC.

Ten or more counts support this clonotype. The CDR3 reads CASSFARLTYNEQFF. In DNA, the CDR3 is TGTGCCAGCAGCTTTGCTAGACTGACCTACAATGAGCAGTTCTTC. The V gene is TRBV11-3, the J gene TRBJ2-1; the D is unclear. CDR1 is SGHNT, CDR2 YENEEA, per germline. The ends were cut back, 3 bases at V and 2 bases at J, with 11 bases in the middle. The CDR3 covers 15 residues.

This clonotype was found many times. V usage is TRBV20-1 and J usage is TRBJ1-5; 9 nucleotides line up with TRBD1. The germline CDR1 and CDR2 sequences are DFQATT and SNEGSKA (reference sequence). The J segment lost 6 bases and the V segment lost 7 bases, leaving 10 bases of the junction unmatched. The CDR3 is 14 amino acids. The CDR3, as DNA: TGCAGTGTTCCCGGGACAGGGCTTGCTCAGCCCCAGCATTTT. It is translated as CSVPGTGLAQPQHF.

This clonotype has only a few counts. The chain combines TRBV5-1 with TRBJ2-2; possibly TRBD1 or TRBD2 for D (5 bases each). The CDR3 is 14 residues long. Germline lookup yields CDR1 SGHRS and CDR2 YFSETQ. The V end was cut by 1 base, the J end by 8 bases, with 12 bases between. Here the CDR3 DNA reads TGCGCCAGCAGCTTGTGGGGACCCCAAGGGGAGCTGTTTTTT. This sequence encodes CASSLWGPQGELFF.

With respect to this clonotype: One base away lies a much larger clone, so this may be a sequencing read error. J is TRBJ1-6 and V is TRBV18; possibly TRBD1 for D (6 bases). Trimming removed 5 bases from V and 14 bases from J, with 19 bases in between. The CDR3 consists of 14 residues. Germline assignment: CDR1 KGHSH and CDR2 LQKENI. The CDR3 reads CASSSDRKNSSLHF. CDR3 coding DNA: TGTGCCAGCTCATCGGACAGAAAAAACTCATCCCTCCACTTT.

This clonotype was counted many times. The chain combines TRBV30 with TRBJ1-2, with D possibly TRBD1 on 5 matching bases. CDR3 length: 10 residues. Germline V gene lookup returns CDR1 GTSNPN and CDR2 SVGIG (reference sequence). V gave up 5 bases and J gave up 6 bases, with 7 bases separating them. The CDR3 DNA follows: TGTGCCTGGGGGACCCATGGCTACACCTTC. Its protein product is CAWGTHGYTF. The full variable domain, in which reference TRBV30 and TRBJ1-2 provide the parts outside the CDR3, is SQTIHQWPATLVQPVGSPLSLECTVEGTSNPNLYWYRQAAGRGLQLLFYSVGIGQISSEVPQNLSASRPQDRQFILSSKKLLLSDSGFYLCAWGTHGYTFGSGTRLTVV.

At least ten counts were recorded for this clonotype. This chain links TRBV29-1 with TRBJ1-4; 11 nucleotides align to TRBD1. This CDR3 has 15 amino acids. After removal of 6 bases from V and 7 bases from J, the junction contained 10 bases not matched to a gene. The V gene's germline CDR1 is SQVTM and CDR2 ANQGSEA. The CDR3: CSVGKPGQGVEKLFF. The CDR3 nucleotides read TGCAGCGTCGGGAAACCGGGACAGGGGGTTGAAAAACTGTTTTTT.

This clonotype was seen repeatedly, ten times or more. The rearrangement joins TRBV7-2 to TRBJ2-7; tentatively, D is TRBD2 (6 bases). The CDR3 is made up of 14 amino acids. The V end was cut by 5 bases, the J end by 0 bases, with 11 bases between. Germline CDR1 SGHTA, CDR2 FQGNSA. As DNA, the CDR3 is TGTGCCAGCAGCGCGGCTAGCGTCTCCTACGAGCAGTACTTC. The encoded protein is CASSAASVSYEQYF.

There are many counts of this clonotype. This chain connects TRBV10-3 to TRBJ2-5, with 7 bases lining up with TRBD1. The J segment lost 0 bases and the V segment lost 8 bases, leaving 6 bases of the junction unmatched. This CDR3 spans 14 amino acids. Germline assignment: CDR1 ENHRY and CDR2 SYGVKD. The CDR3: CAIATGPNQETQYF. CDR3 sequence (DNA): TGTGCCATCGCGACAGGGCCGAACCAAGAGACCCAGTACTTC.